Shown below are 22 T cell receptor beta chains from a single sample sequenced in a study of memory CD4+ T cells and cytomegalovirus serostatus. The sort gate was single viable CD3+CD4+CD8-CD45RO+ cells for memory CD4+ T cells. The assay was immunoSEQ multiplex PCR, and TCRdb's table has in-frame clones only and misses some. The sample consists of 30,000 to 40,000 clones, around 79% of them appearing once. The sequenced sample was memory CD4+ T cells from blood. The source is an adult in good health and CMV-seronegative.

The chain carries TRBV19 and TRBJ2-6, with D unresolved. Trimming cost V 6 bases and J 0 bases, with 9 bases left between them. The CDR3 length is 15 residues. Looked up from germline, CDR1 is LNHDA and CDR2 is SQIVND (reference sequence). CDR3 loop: CASSPRVSGANVLTF. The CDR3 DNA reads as TGTGCCAGTAGCCCCCGGGTCTCTGGGGCCAACGTCCTGACTTTC. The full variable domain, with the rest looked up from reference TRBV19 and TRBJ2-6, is DGGITQSPKYLFRKEGQNVTLSCEQNLNHDAMYWYRQDPGQGLRLIYYSQIVNDFQKGDIAEGYSVSREKKESFPLTVTSAQKNPTAFYLCASSPRVSGANVLTFGAGSRLTVL.

CDR3 in DNA: TGCGCCAGCAGCTTGGTGCACGGGAGGGAGACCCAGTACTTC. Encoded protein: CASSLVHGRETQYF. This chain links TRBV5-1 with TRBJ2-5; the match to TRBD2 covers 7 bases. Germline CDR1 is SGHRS and CDR2 is YFSETQ. The CDR3 is 14 residues long. The V segment lost 0 bases and the J segment 5 bases; nucleotides outside the gene matches: 4.

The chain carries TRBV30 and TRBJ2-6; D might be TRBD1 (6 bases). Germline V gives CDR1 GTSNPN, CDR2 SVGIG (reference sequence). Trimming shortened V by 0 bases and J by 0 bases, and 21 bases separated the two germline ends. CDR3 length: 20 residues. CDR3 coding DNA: TGTGCCTGGAGTGTAGCCCCGGCAGGGGCGTCAATCTCTGGGGCCAACGTCCTGACTTTC. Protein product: CAWSVAPAGASISGANVLTF.

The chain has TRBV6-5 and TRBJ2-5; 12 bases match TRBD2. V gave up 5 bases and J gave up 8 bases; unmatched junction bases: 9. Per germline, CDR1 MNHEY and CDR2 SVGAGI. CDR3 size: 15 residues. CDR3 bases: TGTGCCAGCAGTCCGCGACTAGCGGGGGTTCTTACCCAGTACTTC. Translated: CASSPRLAGVLTQYF.

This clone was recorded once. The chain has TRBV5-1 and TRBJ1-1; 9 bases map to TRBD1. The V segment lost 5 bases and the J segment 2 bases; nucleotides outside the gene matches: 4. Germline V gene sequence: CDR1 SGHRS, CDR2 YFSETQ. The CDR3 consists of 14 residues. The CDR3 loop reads CASSRTGANTEAFF. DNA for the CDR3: TGCGCCAGCAGTCGGACAGGGGCTAACACTGAAGCTTTCTTT.

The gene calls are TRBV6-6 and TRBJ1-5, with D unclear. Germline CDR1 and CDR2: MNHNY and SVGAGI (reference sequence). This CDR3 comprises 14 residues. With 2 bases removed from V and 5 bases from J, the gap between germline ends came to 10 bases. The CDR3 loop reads CASSYKVGDQPQHF. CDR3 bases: TGTGCCAGCAGTTACAAGGTTGGGGATCAGCCCCAGCATTTT.

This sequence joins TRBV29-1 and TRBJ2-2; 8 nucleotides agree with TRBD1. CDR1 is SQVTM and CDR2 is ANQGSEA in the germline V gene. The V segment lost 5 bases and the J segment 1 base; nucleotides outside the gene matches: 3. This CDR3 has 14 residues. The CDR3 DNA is TGCAGCGTTACCGGGACAGGGAACACCGGGGAGCTGTTTTTT. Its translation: CSVTGTGNTGELFF.

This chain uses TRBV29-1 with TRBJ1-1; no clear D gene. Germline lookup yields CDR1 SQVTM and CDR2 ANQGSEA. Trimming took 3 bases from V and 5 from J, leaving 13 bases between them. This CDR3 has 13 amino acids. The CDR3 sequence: CSVDYSQMTEAFF. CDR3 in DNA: TGCAGCGTTGATTATTCCCAGATGACTGAAGCTTTCTTT.

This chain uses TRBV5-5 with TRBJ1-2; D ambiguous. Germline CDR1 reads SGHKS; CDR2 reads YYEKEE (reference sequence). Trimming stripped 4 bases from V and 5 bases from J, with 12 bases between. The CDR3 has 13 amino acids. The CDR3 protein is CASSPEPMYGYTF. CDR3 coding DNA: TGTGCCAGCAGCCCGGAGCCCATGTATGGCTACACCTTC.

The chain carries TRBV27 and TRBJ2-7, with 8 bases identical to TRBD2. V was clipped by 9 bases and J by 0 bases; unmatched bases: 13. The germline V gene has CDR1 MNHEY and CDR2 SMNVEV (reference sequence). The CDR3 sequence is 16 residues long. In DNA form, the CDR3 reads TGTGCCAGTCAAATTCGGGGGGGGCTTAGCTCCTACGAGCAGTACTTC. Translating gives CASQIRGGLSSYEQYF.

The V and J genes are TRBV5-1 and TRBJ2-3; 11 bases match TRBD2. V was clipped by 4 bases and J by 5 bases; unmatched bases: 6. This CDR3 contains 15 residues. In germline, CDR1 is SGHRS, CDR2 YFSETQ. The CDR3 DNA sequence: TGCGCCAGCAGCCTTAGCGGGGGGGCGGTAGATACGCAGTATTTT. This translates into CASSLSGGAVDTQYF.

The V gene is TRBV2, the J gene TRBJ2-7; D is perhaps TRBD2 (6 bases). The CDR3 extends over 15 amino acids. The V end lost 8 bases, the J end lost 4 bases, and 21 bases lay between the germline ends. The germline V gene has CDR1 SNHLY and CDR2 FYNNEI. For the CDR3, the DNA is TGTGCCAGCCTCTGGGACCGGGACTCAAGTTACGAGCAGTACTTC. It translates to CASLWDRDSSYEQYF.

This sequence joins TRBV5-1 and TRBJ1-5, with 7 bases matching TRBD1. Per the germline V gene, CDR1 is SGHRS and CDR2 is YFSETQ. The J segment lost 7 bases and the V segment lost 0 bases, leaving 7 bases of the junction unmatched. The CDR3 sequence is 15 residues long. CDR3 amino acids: CASSLEGARAQPQHF. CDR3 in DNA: TGCGCCAGCAGCTTGGAGGGGGCTAGAGCCCAGCCCCAGCATTTT.

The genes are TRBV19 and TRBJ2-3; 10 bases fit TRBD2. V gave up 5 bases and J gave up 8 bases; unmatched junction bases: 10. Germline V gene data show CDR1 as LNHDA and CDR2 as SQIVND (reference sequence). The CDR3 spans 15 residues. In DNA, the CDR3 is TGTGCCAGTAGTTATAGCGGGGGGCCCCATGGTACGCAGTATTTT. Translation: CASSYSGGPHGTQYF.

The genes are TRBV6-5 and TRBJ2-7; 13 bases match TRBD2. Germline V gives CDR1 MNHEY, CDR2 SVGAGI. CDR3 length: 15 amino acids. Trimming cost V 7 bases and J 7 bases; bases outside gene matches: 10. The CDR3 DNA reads TGTGCCAGCAAGCGACTAGCGGGGGGCCCTCGGGAGCAGTACTTC. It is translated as CASKRLAGGPREQYF.

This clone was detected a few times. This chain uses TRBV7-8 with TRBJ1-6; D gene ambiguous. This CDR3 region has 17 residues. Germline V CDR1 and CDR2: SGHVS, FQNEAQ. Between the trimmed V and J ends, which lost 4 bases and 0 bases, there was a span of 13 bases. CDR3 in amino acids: CASSSDRESSYNSPLHF. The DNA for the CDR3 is TGTGCCAGCAGCTCCGATAGGGAAAGCTCCTATAATTCACCCCTCCACTTT.

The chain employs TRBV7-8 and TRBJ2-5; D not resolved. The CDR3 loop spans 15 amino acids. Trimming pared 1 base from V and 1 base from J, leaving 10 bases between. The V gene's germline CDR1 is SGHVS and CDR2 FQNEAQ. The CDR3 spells CASSLEWVPQETQYF. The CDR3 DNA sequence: TGTGCCAGCAGCTTAGAATGGGTCCCCCAAGAGACCCAGTACTTC. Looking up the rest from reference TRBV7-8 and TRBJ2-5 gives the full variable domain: GAGVSQSPRYKVAKRGQDVALRCDPISGHVSLFWYQQALGQGPEFLTYFQNEAQLDKSGLPSDRFFAERPEGSVSTLKIQRTQQEDSAVYLCASSLEWVPQETQYFGPGTRLLVL.

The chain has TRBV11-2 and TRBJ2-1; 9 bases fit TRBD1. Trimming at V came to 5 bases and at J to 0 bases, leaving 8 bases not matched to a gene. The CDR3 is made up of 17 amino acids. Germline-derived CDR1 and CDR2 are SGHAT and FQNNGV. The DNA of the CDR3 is TGTGCCAGCAGCAGAGGGACAGGGCAATTCTCCTACAATGAGCAGTTCTTC. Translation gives CASSRGTGQFSYNEQFF.

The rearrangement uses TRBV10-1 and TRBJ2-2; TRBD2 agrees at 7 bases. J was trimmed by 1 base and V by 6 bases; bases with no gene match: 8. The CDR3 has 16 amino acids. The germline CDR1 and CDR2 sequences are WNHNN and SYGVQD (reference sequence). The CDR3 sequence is CASSDRTRGNTGELFF. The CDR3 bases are TGCGCCAGCAGCGATCGGACTAGGGGGAACACCGGGGAGCTGTTTTTT.

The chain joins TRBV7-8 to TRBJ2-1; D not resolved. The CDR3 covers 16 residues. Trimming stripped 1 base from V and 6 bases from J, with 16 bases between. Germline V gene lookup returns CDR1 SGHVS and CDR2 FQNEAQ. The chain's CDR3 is CASSLELETLGNEQFF. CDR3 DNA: TGTGCCAGCAGCTTAGAACTGGAGACATTAGGCAATGAGCAGTTCTTC.

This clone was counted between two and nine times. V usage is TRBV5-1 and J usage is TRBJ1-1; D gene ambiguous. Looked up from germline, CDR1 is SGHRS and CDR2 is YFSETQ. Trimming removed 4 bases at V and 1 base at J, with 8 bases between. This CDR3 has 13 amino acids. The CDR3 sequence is CASSPVRNTEAFF. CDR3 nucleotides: TGCGCCAGCAGCCCCGTTAGGAACACTGAAGCTTTCTTT.

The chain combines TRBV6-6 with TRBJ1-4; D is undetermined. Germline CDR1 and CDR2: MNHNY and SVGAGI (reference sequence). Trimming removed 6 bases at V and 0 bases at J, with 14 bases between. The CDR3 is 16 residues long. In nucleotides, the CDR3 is TGTGCCAGCAGCCCCGCCAGTCAGGCAACTAATGAAAAACTGTTTTTT. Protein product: CASSPASQATNEKLFF.